The 9 T cell receptor beta chains below were found in one sample sequenced in a study of blood T cell repertoires in COVID-19. Repertoires were generated with immunoSEQ multiplex PCR, while TCRdb's copy carries only in-frame clones and drops some. In the table there are 81,000 or so clones, roughly 92% of which are singletons. Material: peripheral blood. These receptor sequences come from a woman aged 55-70 years with active COVID-19.

This chain links TRBV28 with TRBJ2-3, with D tentatively TRBD2 (6 bases). Germline V gene lookup returns CDR1 MDHEN and CDR2 SYDVKM. Trimming shortened V by 3 bases and J by 5 bases, and 15 bases separated the two germline ends. The length of the CDR3 is 15 residues. In DNA, the CDR3 is TGTGCCAGCAGTTTTGCGGGACTTAAGGAAGATACGCAGTATTTT. It is translated as CASSFAGLKEDTQYF.

CDR3 amino acids: CASSGTGTGILPYNSPLHF. CDR3 DNA sequence: TGTGCCAGCAGTGGTACCGGGACAGGGATTTTGCCCTATAATTCACCCCTCCACTTT. The chain is built from TRBV6-1 and TRBJ1-6; 9 positions match TRBD1. J was trimmed by 2 bases and V by 4 bases; bases with no gene match: 12. This CDR3 comprises 19 residues. CDR1 is MNHNS and CDR2 is SASEGT in the germline V gene.

In its sample, this clone was seen once. This chain uses TRBV9 with TRBJ2-2; D perhaps matches TRBD2 (6 bases). The V end was cut by 3 bases, the J end by 6 bases, with 15 bases between. Germline lookup yields CDR1 SGDLS and CDR2 YYNGEE. This CDR3 contains 15 residues. CDR3 protein: CASSDTSSRAGELFF. In DNA, the CDR3 is TGTGCCAGCAGCGATACTAGCTCTCGTGCCGGGGAGCTGTTTTTT. The entire variable domain, with the rest obtained from reference TRBV9 and TRBJ2-2, is as follows: DSGVTQTPKHLITATGQRVTLRCSPRSGDLSVYWYQQSLDQGLQFLIQYYNGEERAKGNILERFSAQQFPDLHSELNLSSLELGDSALYFCASSDTSSRAGELFFGEGSRLTVL.

This clone appeared a single time. V and J are TRBV9 and TRBJ2-3, with 7 nucleotides matching TRBD2. Germline V lookup: CDR1 SGDLS, CDR2 YYNGEE. V shed 0 bases and J 5 bases; nucleotides not matched to a gene: 3. The CDR3 length is 14 residues. The CDR3 loop reads CASSVGLAGDTQYF. CDR3 DNA sequence: TGTGCCAGCAGCGTAGGGTTAGCGGGAGATACGCAGTATTTT.

The chain has TRBV7-9 and TRBJ2-1; tentative D call: TRBD2 (5 bases). The CDR3 totals 12 residues. The V gene's germline CDR1 is SEHNR and CDR2 FQNEAQ (reference sequence). V was trimmed by 5 bases and J by 9 bases, leaving 11 bases between them. Written as DNA, the CDR3 is TGTGCCAGCAGCCCGAGGGTCGGTGAGCAGTTCTTC. Translated, it gives CASSPRVGEQFF.

The rearrangement links TRBV6-2 or TRBV6-3 to TRBJ2-3, with D tentatively TRBD1 (6 bases). Germline CDR1 is MNHEY and CDR2 is SVGEGT. The CDR3 contains 17 residues. Trimming removed 0 bases from V and 5 bases from J, with 18 bases in between. In DNA form, the CDR3 reads TGTGCCAGCAGTTACTCGATTTTTGGGGGCGGAAGAGATACGCAGTATTTT. Protein product: CASSYSIFGGGRDTQYF.

J is TRBJ2-7 and V is TRBV5-1; 11 nucleotides line up with TRBD2. This CDR3 contains 16 residues. Per germline, CDR1 SGHRS and CDR2 YFSETQ. The V gene end was trimmed by 4 bases and the J gene end by 5 bases; junction bases not matched to a gene: 11. The CDR3 spells CASSPFSGGAVDEQYF. The CDR3 DNA reads TGCGCCAGCAGCCCCTTTAGCGGGGGGGCCGTCGACGAGCAGTACTTC.

This clone has more than one count but fewer than ten. CDR3 amino acids: CSVPDKRNTIYF. Written as DNA, the CDR3 is TGCAGCGTTCCGGACAAGAGAAACACCATATATTTT. This chain connects TRBV29-1 to TRBJ1-3, with a weak D call TRBD1 (5 bases). Germline CDR1 and CDR2: SQVTM and ANQGSEA. The CDR3 runs 12 residues. Deletions cut 5 bases from V and 5 bases from J, with 10 bases between.

The chain joins TRBV2 to TRBJ1-2, with TRBD1 identical over 8 bases. V dropped 5 bases and J dropped 8; count of bases not matched to a gene: 4. In germline, CDR1 is SNHLY, CDR2 FYNNEI. This CDR3 region has 12 residues. CDR3 in DNA: TGTGCCAGCAGTACAGGGGGATACGGCTACACCTTC. The encoded protein is CASSTGGYGYTF.